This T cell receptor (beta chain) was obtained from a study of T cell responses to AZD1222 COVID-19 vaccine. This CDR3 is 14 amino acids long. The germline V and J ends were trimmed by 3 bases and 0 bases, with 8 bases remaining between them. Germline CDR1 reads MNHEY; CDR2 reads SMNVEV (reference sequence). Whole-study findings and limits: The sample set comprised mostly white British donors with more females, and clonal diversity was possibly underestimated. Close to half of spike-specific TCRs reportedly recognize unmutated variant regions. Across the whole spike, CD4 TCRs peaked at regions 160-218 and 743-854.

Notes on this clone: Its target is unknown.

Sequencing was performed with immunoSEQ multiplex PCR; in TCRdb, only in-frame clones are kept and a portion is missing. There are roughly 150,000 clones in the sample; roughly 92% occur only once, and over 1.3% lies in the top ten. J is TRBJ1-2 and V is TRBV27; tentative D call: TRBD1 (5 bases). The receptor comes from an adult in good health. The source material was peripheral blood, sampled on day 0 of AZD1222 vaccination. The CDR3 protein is CASSFGGTNYGYTF. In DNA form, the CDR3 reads TGTGCCAGCAGTTTCGGGGGAACTAACTATGGCTACACCTTC.